The 27 T cell receptor beta chains below all came from one sample that was sequenced in a study of T cells expressing NK-cell markers. TCRdb reprocessed the 5' RACE reads and stores each CDR3 protein as one record, lacking DNA. The sample holds 400,000 to 550,000 distinct CDR3 sequences. The sequenced sample was blood T cells: a sorted CD56 or NKG2C T cell subset, CD4+ or CD8+ T cells, or bulk PBMC T cells (not recorded which). These receptor sequences come from a woman aged 18-69 years in good health.

The V call is TRBV24-1, the J call TRBJ1-2. This CDR3 has 14 amino acids. Per the germline V gene, CDR1 is KGHDR and CDR2 is SFDVKD. The CDR3 here is CATSDSAGNYGYTF.

The chain links TRBV5-1 to TRBJ2-3; TCRdb reports TRBD1, a call that lacks DNA to check it against. This CDR3 comprises 16 residues. Germline assignment: CDR1 SGHRS and CDR2 YFSETQ. The CDR3 sequence: CASSDLFGGGTDTQYF.

The CDR3 region is CASSAPGQANTDTQYF. The chain employs TRBV9 and TRBJ2-3; the TCRdb call, TRBD1, lacks DNA for checking. This CDR3 comprises 16 residues. Germline CDR1 is SGDLS and CDR2 is YYNGEE.

V usage is TRBV28 and J usage is TRBJ1-6; TCRdb picks TRBD1, but there is no DNA to check that call. In germline, CDR1 is MDHEN, CDR2 SYDVKM. The CDR3 extends over 15 amino acids. The CDR3: CASSTPGQGNSPLHF.

V gene TRBV5-4 combines with J gene TRBJ1-1; TCRdb's D call, TRBD1, is unchecked because there is no DNA. CDR3 length: 16 residues. Germline V gene lookup returns CDR1 SGHNT and CDR2 YYREEE (reference sequence). The CDR3 sequence is CASSRGTGPLNTEAFF. Based on the CDR3 plus reference TRBV5-4 and TRBJ1-1, the full variable domain is ETGVTQSPTHLIKTRGQQVTLRCSSQSGHNTVSWYQQALGQGPQFIFQYYREEENGRGNFPPRFSGLQFPNYSSELNVNALELDDSALYLCASSRGTGPLNTEAFFGQGTRLTVV.

V usage is TRBV5-6 and J usage is TRBJ2-1. The CDR3 is made up of 13 amino acids. Germline-derived CDR1 and CDR2 are SGHDT and YYEEEE. CDR3 in amino acids: CASSLVQDQKQFF. The full variable domain, with the rest looked up from reference TRBV5-6 and TRBJ2-1, is DAGVTQSPTHLIKTRGQQVTLRCSPKSGHDTVSWYQQALGQGPQFIFQYYEEEERQRGNFPDRFSGHQFPNYSSELNVNALLLGDSALYLCASSLVQDQKQFFGPGTRLTVL.

CDR3 region: CASSLDAGRSFAGELFF. The chain recombines TRBV11-2 with TRBJ2-2; the TCRdb call, TRBD1, lacks DNA for checking. Looked up from germline, CDR1 is SGHAT and CDR2 is FQNNGV. CDR3 size: 17 residues.

The chain has TRBV20-1 and TRBJ2-1; TCRdb's assignment of TRBD2 cannot be checked, as there is no DNA. CDR1 is DFQATT and CDR2 is SNEGSKA in the germline V gene (reference sequence). The CDR3 is 16 residues long. The CDR3 region is CSANLRLAVLYNEQFF.

V is TRBV20-1 and J is TRBJ2-7. CDR3 length equals 14 residues. The germline V gene has CDR1 DFQATT and CDR2 SNEGSKA (reference sequence). This CDR3 is CSARGTVTFYEQYF.

The genes are TRBV5-1 and TRBJ2-3. The CDR3 totals 13 residues. CDR1 and CDR2 from the germline V gene are SGHRS and YFSETQ. The chain's CDR3 is CASSSGLEATQYF. The complete variable domain, with remaining parts taken from reference TRBV5-1 and TRBJ2-3, reads KAGVTQTPRYLIKTRGQQVTLSCSPISGHRSVSWYQQTPGQGLQFLFEYFSETQRNKGNFPGRFSGRQFSNSRSEMNVSTLELGDSALYLCASSSGLEATQYFGPGTRLTVL.

V gene TRBV12-5 combines with J gene TRBJ2-1. The CDR3 is made up of 16 amino acids. Germline CDR1 reads LGHNT; CDR2 reads FRNRAP. The CDR3 sequence is CASGDPQGASENEQFF.

The rearrangement joins TRBV5-1 to TRBJ1-2; lacking DNA, the TRBD1 call made by TCRdb goes unchecked. The CDR3 covers 13 residues. Germline CDR1 and CDR2: SGHRS and YFSETQ. The CDR3 reads CASSNQGAEGYTF.

The chain couples TRBV28 to TRBJ2-3. CDR3 length: 15 amino acids. The V gene's germline CDR1 is MDHEN and CDR2 SYDVKM. The CDR3 sequence is CASSQVGSSTDTQYF.

The rearrangement uses TRBV7-3 and TRBJ2-1; TCRdb selects TRBD2, and the lack of DNA leaves this call unchecked. The CDR3 has 13 residues. CDR1 and CDR2 (germline): SGHTA, FQGTGA. The chain's CDR3 is CASSSRLGGEQFF.

The chain joins TRBV20-1 to TRBJ1-3; TCRdb indicates TRBD1, and absent DNA this call remains unverified. CDR3 size: 17 residues. CDR1 is DFQATT, CDR2 SNEGSKA, per germline (reference sequence). The CDR3 sequence: CSARDYENRGPGNTIYF.

This chain uses TRBV7-9 with TRBJ1-2. CDR3 length: 16 amino acids. Germline-derived CDR1 and CDR2 are SEHNR and FQNEAQ (reference sequence). CDR3 residues: CASSPSPVGPNYGYTF.

The chain employs TRBV29-1 and TRBJ2-1; as DNA is missing, the TRBD1 call by TCRdb cannot be tested. Germline CDR1 and CDR2: SQVTM and ANQGSEA. CDR3 length: 15 residues. The CDR3 loop reads CSVEGGQGTYNEQFF.

This chain uses TRBV18 with TRBJ1-2; as DNA is missing, the TRBD1 call by TCRdb cannot be tested. CDR3 length: 17 amino acids. CDR1 KGHSH and CDR2 LQKENI come from the germline V gene. The CDR3 loop reads CASSPLGLGGESYGYTF.

V gene TRBV15 combines with J gene TRBJ2-5; as DNA is missing, the TRBD1 call by TCRdb cannot be tested. The CDR3 totals 12 residues. The germline CDR1 and CDR2 sequences are LNHNV and YYDKDF (reference sequence). The CDR3 is CATSRDGGTQYF. The full variable domain, its missing parts supplied by reference TRBV15 and TRBJ2-5, is DAMVIQNPRYQVTQFGKPVTLSCSQTLNHNVMYWYQQKSSQAPKLLFHYYDKDFNNEADTPDNFQSRRPNTSFCFLDIRSPGLGDTAMYLCATSRDGGTQYFGPGTRLLVL.

The chain links TRBV7-2 to TRBJ2-5; TCRdb designates TRBD1, a call that cannot be tested without DNA. This CDR3 contains 16 residues. The V gene's germline CDR1 is SGHTA and CDR2 FQGNSA. The CDR3 region is CASSLAGAGGGETQYF.

J is TRBJ2-5 and V is TRBV19. The CDR3 runs 16 residues. Germline V gene lookup returns CDR1 LNHDA and CDR2 SQIVND (reference sequence). The CDR3: CASSTSLTGYQETQYF.

The gene calls are TRBV15 and TRBJ2-1. Looked up from germline, CDR1 is LNHNV and CDR2 is YYDKDF (reference sequence). The CDR3 loop spans 17 amino acids. The CDR3 reads CATSAIRTSQAYNEQFF.

J is TRBJ2-5 and V is TRBV9; with no DNA, the TCRdb D assignment of TRBD2 cannot be verified. This CDR3 contains 15 residues. CDR1 is SGDLS and CDR2 is YYNGEE in the germline V gene. This CDR3 reads CASSALAGFQETQYF.

The V gene is TRBV29-1, the J gene TRBJ1-1. In germline, CDR1 is SQVTM, CDR2 ANQGSEA. The CDR3 consists of 11 residues. The CDR3 region is CSVVLNTEAFF.

The rearrangement uses TRBV7-9 and TRBJ2-7; the TCRdb call, TRBD2, lacks DNA for checking. Germline CDR1 SEHNR, CDR2 FQNEAQ (reference sequence). There are 15 residues in the CDR3. The chain's CDR3 is CASSRWDGISYEQYF.

CDR3 in amino acids: CASSPSMYEQYF. The chain couples TRBV27 to TRBJ2-7; TCRdb's D call of TRBD2 is untestable without DNA. Germline CDR1 and CDR2: MNHEY and SMNVEV (reference sequence). The CDR3 is 12 residues long.

The chain combines TRBV2 with TRBJ2-1; TCRdb's D call, TRBD2, is unchecked because there is no DNA. This CDR3 is built from 15 residues. CDR1 is SNHLY, CDR2 FYNNEI, per germline. The CDR3 reads CASSRTSGRYNEQFF.